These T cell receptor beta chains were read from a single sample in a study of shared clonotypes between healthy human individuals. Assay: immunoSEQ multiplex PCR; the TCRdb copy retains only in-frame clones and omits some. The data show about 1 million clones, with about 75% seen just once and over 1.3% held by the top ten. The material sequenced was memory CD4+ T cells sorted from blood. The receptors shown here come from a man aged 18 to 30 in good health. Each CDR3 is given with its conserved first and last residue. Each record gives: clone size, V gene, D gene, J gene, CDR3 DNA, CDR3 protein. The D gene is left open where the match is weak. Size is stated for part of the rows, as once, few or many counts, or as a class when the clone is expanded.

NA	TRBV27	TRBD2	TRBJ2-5	TGTGCCAGCAGTTGGGGTAGCGGGAGTCTGGGAGAGACCCAGTACTTC	CASSWGSGSLGETQYF
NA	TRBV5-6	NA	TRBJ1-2	TGTGCCAGCAGCCGTAACCCTAACTATGGCTACACCTTC	CASSRNPNYGYTF
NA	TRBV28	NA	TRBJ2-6	TGTGCCAGCAGTTTAAGTCACGCTGGGGCCAACGTCCTGACTTTC	CASSLSHAGANVLTF
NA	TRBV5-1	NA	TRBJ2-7	TGCGCCAGCAGCTCCGGGACTCCAGCCTACGAGCAGTACTTC	CASSSGTPAYEQYF
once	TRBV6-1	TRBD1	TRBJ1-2	TGTGCCAGCAGTGAACTAACCTCGGACAGGGGGCGGGTTGGCTACACCTTC	CASSELTSDRGRVGYTF
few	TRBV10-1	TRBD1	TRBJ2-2	TGCGCCAGCGTCAGACGGGGACAGGGGGTCACCGGGGAGCTGTTTTTT	CASVRRGQGVTGELFF
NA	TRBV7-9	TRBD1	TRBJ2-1	TGTGCCAGCAGCTGGGGACAGGGGCAGGGTGAGCAGTTCTTC	CASSWGQGQGEQFF
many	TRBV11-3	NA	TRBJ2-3	TGTGCCAGCAGCTTAGACGGGACTAGCACAGATACGCAGTATTTT	CASSLDGTSTDTQYF
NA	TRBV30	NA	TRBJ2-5	TGTGCCTGGAGTGTATCGTTTAAAGAGACCCAGTACTTC	CAWSVSFKETQYF
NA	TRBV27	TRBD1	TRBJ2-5	TGTGCCAGCAGTTTGGGACAGGGGAGAGCGGAGACCCAGTACTTC	CASSLGQGRAETQYF
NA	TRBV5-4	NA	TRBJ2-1	TGTGCCAGCAGCTCCGCTCCTACTCCGAGGGACAATGAGCAGTTCTTC	CASSSAPTPRDNEQFF
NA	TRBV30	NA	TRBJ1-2	TGTGCCTGGACCCTGGGGGGGGACGCCAATCACTATGGCTACACCTTC	CAWTLGGDANHYGYTF
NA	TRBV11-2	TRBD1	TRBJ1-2	TGTGCCAGCAGTTCTCCAGGGGGCATAAATGGCTACACCTTC	CASSSPGGINGYTF
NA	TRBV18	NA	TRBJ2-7	TGTGCCAGCTCACTGGAGCAGGGAATGGGGGAGCAGTACTTC	CASSLEQGMGEQYF
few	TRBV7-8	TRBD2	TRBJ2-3	TGTGCCAGCACCCGAATGCCGACTAGCGGGAGGGGTACAGATACGCAGTATTTT	CASTRMPTSGRGTDTQYF
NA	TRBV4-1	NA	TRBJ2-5	TGCGCCAGCAGCCGGATTGCCGGACTACCGAGTGAGACCCAGTACTTC	CASSRIAGLPSETQYF
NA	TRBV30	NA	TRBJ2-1	TGTGCCTGGGCTGGGGGGAACTCCTACAATGAGCAGTTCTTC	CAWAGGNSYNEQFF
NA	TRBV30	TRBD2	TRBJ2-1	TGTGCCTGGGACGGGGGGGGTGAGCAGTTCTTC	CAWDGGGEQFF
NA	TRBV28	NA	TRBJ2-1	TGTGCCAGCAGTTCTCTAGGGCAGGGAGGACGTGAGCAGTTCTTC	CASSSLGQGGREQFF